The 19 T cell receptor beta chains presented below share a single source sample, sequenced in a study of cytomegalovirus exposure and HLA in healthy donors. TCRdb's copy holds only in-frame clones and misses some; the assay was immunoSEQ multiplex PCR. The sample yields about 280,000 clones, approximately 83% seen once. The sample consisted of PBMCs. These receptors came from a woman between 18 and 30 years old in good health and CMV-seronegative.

The DNA for the CDR3 is TGCAGTGCTCCTCCTTTAGATGGCTACACCTTC. Translating it yields CSAPPLDGYTF. V and J are TRBV20-1 and TRBJ1-2; D remains unclear. Germline CDR1 reads DFQATT; CDR2 reads SNEGSKA (reference sequence). Trimming removed 5 bases from V and 6 bases from J, with 10 bases in between. This CDR3 has 11 residues.

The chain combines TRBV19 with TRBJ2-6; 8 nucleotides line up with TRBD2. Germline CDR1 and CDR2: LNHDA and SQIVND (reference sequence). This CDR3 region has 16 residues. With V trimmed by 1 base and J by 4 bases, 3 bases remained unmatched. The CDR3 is CASSIVSGSGANVLTF. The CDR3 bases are TGTGCCAGTAGTATAGTAAGCGGGAGCGGGGCCAACGTCCTGACTTTC.

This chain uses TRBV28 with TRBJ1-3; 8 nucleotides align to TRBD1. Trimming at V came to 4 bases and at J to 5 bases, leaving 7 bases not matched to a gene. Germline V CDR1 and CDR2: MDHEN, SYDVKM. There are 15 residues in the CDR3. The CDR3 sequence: CASSSNQGARNTIYF. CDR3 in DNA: TGTGCCAGCAGTTCAAACCAGGGGGCTCGAAACACCATATATTTT.

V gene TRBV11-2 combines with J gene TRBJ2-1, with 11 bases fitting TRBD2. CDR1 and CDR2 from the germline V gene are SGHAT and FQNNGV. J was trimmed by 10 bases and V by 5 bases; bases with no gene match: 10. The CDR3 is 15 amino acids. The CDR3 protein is CASSATGVAGGEQFF. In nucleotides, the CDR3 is TGTGCCAGCAGCGCAACCGGGGTAGCGGGGGGGGAGCAGTTCTTC. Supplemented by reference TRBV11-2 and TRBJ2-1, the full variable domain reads EAGVAQSPRYKIIEKRQSVAFWCNPISGHATLYWYQQILGQGPKLLIQFQNNGVVDDSQLPKDRFSAERLKGVDSTLKIQPAKLEDSAVYLCASSATGVAGGEQFFGPGTRLTVL.

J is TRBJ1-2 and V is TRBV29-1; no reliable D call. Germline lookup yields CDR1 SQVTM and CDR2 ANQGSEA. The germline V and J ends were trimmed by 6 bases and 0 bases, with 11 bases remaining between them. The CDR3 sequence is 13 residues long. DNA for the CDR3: TGCAGCGTCCTACCCTCTACTAACTATGGCTACACCTTC. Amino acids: CSVLPSTNYGYTF.

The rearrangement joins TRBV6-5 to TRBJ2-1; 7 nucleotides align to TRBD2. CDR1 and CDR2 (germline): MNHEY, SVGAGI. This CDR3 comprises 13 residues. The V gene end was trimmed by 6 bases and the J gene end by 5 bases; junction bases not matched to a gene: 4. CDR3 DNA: TGTGCCAGCAGCCCTAGCGGTGACAATGAGCAGTTCTTC. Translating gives CASSPSGDNEQFF.

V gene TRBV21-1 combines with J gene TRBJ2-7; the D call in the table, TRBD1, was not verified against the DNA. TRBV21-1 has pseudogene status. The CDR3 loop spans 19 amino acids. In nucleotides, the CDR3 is TGTGCCAGCAGCAAAGCGCAGGGGATGAGGGACAGAGGATTCTACGAGCAGTACTTC. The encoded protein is CASSKAQGMRDRGFYEQYF.

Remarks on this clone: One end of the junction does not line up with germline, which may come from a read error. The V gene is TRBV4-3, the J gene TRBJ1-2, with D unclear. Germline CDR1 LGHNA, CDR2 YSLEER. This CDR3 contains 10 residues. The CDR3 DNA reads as TGCGCCAGCAGCCACAGCAACAGTTTCTTC. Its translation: CASSHSNSFF.

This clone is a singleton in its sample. CDR3 nucleotide sequence: TGTGCCAGCAGCGGGACTAGCGGGGGCCACCGGGAGACCCAGTACTTC. As protein: CASSGTSGGHRETQYF. The rearrangement joins TRBV9 to TRBJ2-5; 13 bases map to TRBD2. This CDR3 spans 16 amino acids. Looked up from germline, CDR1 is SGDLS and CDR2 is YYNGEE. The V segment lost 3 bases and the J segment 5 bases; nucleotides outside the gene matches: 7.

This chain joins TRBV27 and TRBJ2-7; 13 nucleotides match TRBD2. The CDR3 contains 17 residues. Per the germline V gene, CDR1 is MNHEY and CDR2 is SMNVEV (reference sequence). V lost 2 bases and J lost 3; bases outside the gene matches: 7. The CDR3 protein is CASSLLGLAGPRYEQYF. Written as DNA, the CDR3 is TGTGCCAGCAGTTTACTGGGACTAGCGGGGCCCCGCTACGAGCAGTACTTC.

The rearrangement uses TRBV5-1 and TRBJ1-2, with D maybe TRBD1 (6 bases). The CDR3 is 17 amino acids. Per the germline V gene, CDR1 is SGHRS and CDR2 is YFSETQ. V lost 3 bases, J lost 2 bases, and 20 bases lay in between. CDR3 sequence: CASSSREGGEANYGYTF. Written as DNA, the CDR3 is TGCGCCAGCAGCTCCCGAGAAGGGGGAGAAGCCAACTATGGCTACACCTTC.

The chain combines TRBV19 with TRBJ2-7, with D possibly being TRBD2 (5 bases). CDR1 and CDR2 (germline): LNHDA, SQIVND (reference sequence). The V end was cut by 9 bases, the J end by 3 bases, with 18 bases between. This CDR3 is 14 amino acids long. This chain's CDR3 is CASHAGNNYYEQYF. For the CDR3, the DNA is TGTGCCAGCCACGCCGGGAACAACTACTACGAGCAGTACTTC.

In nucleotides, the CDR3 is TGTGCCAGCTCACCGTCCTCCTGGACAGGGGGAGAGACCCAGTACTTC. Encoded protein: CASSPSSWTGGETQYF. This chain uses TRBV18 with TRBJ2-5; 10 nucleotides agree with TRBD1. The CDR3 covers 16 residues. Germline lookup yields CDR1 KGHSH and CDR2 LQKENI. The V and J ends lost 3 bases and 4 bases, in that order; junction bases with no gene match: 8.

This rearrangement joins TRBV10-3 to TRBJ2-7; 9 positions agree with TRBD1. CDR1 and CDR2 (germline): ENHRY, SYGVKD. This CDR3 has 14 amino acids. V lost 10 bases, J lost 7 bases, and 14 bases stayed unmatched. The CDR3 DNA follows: TGTGCCACCAGGACAGGGGAGGAGGGTAGAGAGCAGTACTTC. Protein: CATRTGEEGREQYF.

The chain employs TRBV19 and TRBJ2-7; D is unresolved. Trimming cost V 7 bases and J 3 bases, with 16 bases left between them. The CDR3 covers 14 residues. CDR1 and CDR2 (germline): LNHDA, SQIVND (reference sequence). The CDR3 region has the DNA TGTGCCAGTAACAGTCCCGGAACAGACTACGAGCAGTACTTC. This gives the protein CASNSPGTDYEQYF.

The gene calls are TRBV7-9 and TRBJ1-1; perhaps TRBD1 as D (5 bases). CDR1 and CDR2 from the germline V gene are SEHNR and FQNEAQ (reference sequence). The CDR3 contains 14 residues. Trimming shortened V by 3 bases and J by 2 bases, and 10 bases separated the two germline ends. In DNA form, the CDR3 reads TGTGCCAGCAGCTTCTCGGGGGGTAACACTGAAGCTTTCTTT. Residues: CASSFSGGNTEAFF.

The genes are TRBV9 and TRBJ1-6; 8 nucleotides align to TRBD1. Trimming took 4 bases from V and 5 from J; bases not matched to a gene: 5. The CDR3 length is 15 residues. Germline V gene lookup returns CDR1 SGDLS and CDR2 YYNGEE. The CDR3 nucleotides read TGTGCCAGCAGCCCCCCGACAGGGGATAATTCACCCCTCCACTTT. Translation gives CASSPPTGDNSPLHF.

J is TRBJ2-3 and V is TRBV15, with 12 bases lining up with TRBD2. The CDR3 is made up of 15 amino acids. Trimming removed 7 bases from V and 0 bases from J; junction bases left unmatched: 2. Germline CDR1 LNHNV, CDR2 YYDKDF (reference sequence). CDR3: CATTGTSGSTDTQYF. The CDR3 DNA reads TGTGCCACCACCGGGACTAGCGGGAGCACAGATACGCAGTATTTT.

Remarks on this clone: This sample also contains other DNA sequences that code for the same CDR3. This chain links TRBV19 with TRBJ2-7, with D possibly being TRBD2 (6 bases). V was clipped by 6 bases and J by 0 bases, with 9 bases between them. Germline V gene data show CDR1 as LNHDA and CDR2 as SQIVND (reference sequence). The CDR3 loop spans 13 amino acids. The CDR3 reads CASSWDSSYEQYF. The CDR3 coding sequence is TGTGCCAGTAGCTGGGACTCCTCCTACGAGCAGTACTTC.